The source of this TCR beta chain is a study of blood T cell repertoires in COVID-19. For the study at large: There were acute and convalescent COVID-19 samples, and they came from the United States, Italy and Spain. PBMCs, B-cell-depleted T cells, or T cells were the source of the cDNA or gDNA that made up the material.

Germline CDR1 and CDR2: LGHNA and YNFKEQ. The V gene lost 4 bases and the J gene lost 4 bases, with 10 bases spanning the gap. CDR3 size: 13 residues. Authors' data handling: Amplification of reference gene primers provided the estimated nucleated cell counts. Libraries were prepared by immunoSEQ multiplex PCR; TCRdb keeps only in-frame clonotypes and omits some of them. V, J and clone size are those of that table, while D and trimming were read from the DNA. The sample lists roughly 160,000 clones, around 80% occurring once. This receptor was identified in a woman aged 55 to 70 with acute or convalescent COVID-19. The chain combines TRBV4-2 with TRBJ1-1, with D tentatively TRBD1 (6 bases). The material sequenced was peripheral blood. CDR3 in amino acids: CASSLYRATEAFF. The DNA of the CDR3 is TGTGCCAGCAGCCTATACAGGGCCACTGAAGCTTTCTTT.